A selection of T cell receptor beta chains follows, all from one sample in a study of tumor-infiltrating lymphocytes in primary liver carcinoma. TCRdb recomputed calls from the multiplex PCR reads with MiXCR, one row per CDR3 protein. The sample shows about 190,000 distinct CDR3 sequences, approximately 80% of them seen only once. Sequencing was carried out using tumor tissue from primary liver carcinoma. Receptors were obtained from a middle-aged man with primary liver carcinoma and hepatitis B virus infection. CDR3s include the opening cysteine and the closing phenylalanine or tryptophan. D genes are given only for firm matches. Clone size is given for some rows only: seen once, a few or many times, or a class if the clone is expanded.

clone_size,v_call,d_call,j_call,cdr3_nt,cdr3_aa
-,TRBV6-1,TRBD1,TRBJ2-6,TGTGCAGGTACCGGGACAGGGGCTGCTGGGGCCAACGTCCTGACTTTC,CAGTGTGAAGANVLTF
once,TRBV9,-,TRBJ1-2,TGTGCCAGCAGCCTGGACTACGGGAGCTATGGCTACACCTTC,CASSLDYGSYGYTF
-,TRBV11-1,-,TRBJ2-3,TGTACCAGCAGCTTTATTCGTACAAATACGCAGTATTTT,CTSSFIRTNTQYF
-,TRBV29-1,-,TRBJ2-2,TGCAGCGTTGTACTAGCGAACACCGGGGAGCTGTTTTTT,CSVVLANTGELFF
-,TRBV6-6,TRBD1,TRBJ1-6,TGTGTCGACAGTCTCGGGACAGGGCGTAATTCACCCTTCCACTTT,CVDSLGTGRNSPFHF
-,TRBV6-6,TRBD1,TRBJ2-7,TGTACCAGCGGTTCACCGGGACAGGGGTACGAGCAGTACTTC,CTSGSPGQGYEQYF
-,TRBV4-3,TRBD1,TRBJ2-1,TGCGCCAGCAGCCAAGACTCGAGGGGGCTAGTGTCCTACAATGAACAGTTCTTC,CASSQDSRGLVSYNEQFF
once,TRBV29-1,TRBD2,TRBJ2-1,TGCAGTGTTGGCCTTCTAGCGGGGGTGACCACTGAGCAGTTCTTT,CSVGLLAGVTTEQFF
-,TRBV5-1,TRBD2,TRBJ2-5,TGCGCCAGTAGGAGCGGGAGGCCTCAAGAGACCCAGTACTTC,CASRSGRPQETQYF
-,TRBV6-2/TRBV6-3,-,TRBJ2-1,TGTGCCAGCAGCCCTGGGAGTAGCTTCCACAATGTGCAGTTCTTC,CASSPGSSFHNVQFF
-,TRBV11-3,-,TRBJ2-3,TGTGCCAGCAACTTAGCCCACAGAGATATGCACTATTTT,CASNLAHRDMHYF
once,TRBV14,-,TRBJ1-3,TGTGTCAGGAGCCATCGGGGATCCTCTGGAAACACCATATATTTT,CVRSHRGSSGNTIYF
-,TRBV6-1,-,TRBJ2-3,TGTGCCAGCAGTCATTGGGCAGATACGCACTATTTT,CASSHWADTHYF
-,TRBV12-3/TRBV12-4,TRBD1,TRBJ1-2,TGTGCCAGCAACATAGGGGGCTATGGCTACACGTTC,CASNIGGYGYTF
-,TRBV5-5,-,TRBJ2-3,TGTGCCAGCAGCTTGACCGGGGGGCACCCAGGTATGCAGTATTTT,CASSLTGGHPGMQYF
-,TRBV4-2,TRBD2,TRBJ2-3,TGTGCCAGCGGCCAGGGACTAGCGGGAATGGTGGATACGCAGTATTTT,CASGQGLAGMVDTQYF
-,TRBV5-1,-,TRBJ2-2,TGCGTCAGCAGCCCTATCCTAGGGCATGGTAACACCGGGGAGCTATTTTTT,CVSSPILGHGNTGELFF
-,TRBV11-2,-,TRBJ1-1,TGTACCAGCAGTTTAGGTCTGAACACTGAAGCTTTCTTT,CTSSLGLNTEAFF
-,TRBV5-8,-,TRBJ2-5,TGTGTCAGCCCCCGGGCCCGTTTTAGGGAGACCCAGTACTTC,CVSPRARFRETQYF
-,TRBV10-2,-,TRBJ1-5,TGCGCCAGCAGTGAGATAGCAGGGGATCGGCCCCAGCATTTT,CASSEIAGDRPQHF
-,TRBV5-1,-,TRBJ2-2,TGCGCCAGCAACTTAAGAGAGACAGGCAGGAACACCGGGGACCCGTTTTTT,CASNLRETGRNTGDPFF
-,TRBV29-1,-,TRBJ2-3,TGCAGCGTTAAGGGCGGGGCCGGCTTCACAGGTACGCAGTATTTT,CSVKGGAGFTGTQYF
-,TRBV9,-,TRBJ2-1,TGTGCCAGCAGCGTAGTAGCTAGCAGGAGGGGGGATAAGCAGTTCTTC,CASSVVASRRGDKQFF
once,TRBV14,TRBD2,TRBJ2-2,TGTGCCAGCAGCCCCTACTTAGGACTAGTGTCGAACACAGGGGAGCTGTTTTTT,CASSPYLGLVSNTGELFF
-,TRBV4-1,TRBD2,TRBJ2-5,TGCGCCAACAGCCAAAATCCACGACTAGCGGGAGAGACCCAGTACTTC,CANSQNPRLAGETQYF
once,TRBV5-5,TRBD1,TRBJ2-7,TGTGCCAGCAGCGTGTCCGGGACAGGGGGCAACGAGCAGTACTTT,CASSVSGTGGNEQYF
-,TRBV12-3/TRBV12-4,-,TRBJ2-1,TGTGCGAGCAGTTTAGGCTCAGTTGACAATGATCAGTTCTTC,CASSLGSVDNDQFF
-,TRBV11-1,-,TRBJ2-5,TGTGCCAGCAGCTCCGCGGTACTAGCCAGGGAGGCCCAGTACTTC,CASSSAVLAREAQYF
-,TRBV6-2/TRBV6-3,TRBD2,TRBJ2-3,TGTGTCAGAATTTCGGCACTAGCGGATACGCAGTATTTT,CVRISALADTQYF